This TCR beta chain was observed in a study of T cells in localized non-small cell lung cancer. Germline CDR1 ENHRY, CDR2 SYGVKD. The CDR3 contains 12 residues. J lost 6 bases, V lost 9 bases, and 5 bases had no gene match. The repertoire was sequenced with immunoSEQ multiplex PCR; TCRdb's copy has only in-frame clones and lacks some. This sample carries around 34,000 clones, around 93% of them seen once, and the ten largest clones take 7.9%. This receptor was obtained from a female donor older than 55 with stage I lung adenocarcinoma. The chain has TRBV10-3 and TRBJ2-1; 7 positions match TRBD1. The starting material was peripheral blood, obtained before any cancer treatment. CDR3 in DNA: TGTGCCATGAGGGACAGCCTCAATGAGCAGTTCTTC. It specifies CAMRDSLNEQFF.